This paragraph reports one T cell receptor (beta chain). These data come from a study of blood T cells in healthy people across ages. With a J-beta primer mix and a sample-barcoded 5' primer, a second PCR ran about 6 to 11 cycles. A tag from a template-switch adaptor with 12 random nucleotides marked each cDNA molecule. Each of the samples gave a minimum of 2.5 million paired-end reads that contained CDR3. TCRdb fed the 5' RACE reads into MiXCR, producing one record per CDR3 protein. Counted here are about 640,000 distinct CDR3 sequences, about 54% occurring once; the ten biggest clones make up around 37%. The CDR3 is made up of 16 amino acids. V gave up 6 bases and J gave up 2 bases, with 19 bases separating them.

The gene calls are TRBV12-3 or TRBV12-4 and TRBJ2-5; D could derive from TRBD1 or TRBD2 (5 bases each). Input material: blood. The origin of this receptor is a man between 60 and 70 years old in good health. CDR3 protein: CASSPIWGSKQETQYF. CDR3 coding DNA: TGTGCCAGCAGCCCTATCTGGGGGAGCAAACAAGAGACCCAGTACTTC.